A single sample is the source of the 8 T cell receptor beta chains below, sequenced in a study of blood T cell repertoires in COVID-19. The assay was immunoSEQ multiplex PCR, and TCRdb's table has in-frame clones only and misses some. The table includes about 410,000 clones, less than 95% detected once. Material for sequencing was PBMCs or T cells enriched from blood (not recorded which). The receptor set was obtained from a man aged 18 to 30 who had recovered from COVID-19.

The genes are TRBV12-3 or TRBV12-4 and TRBJ1-2; D ambiguous. Trimming cost V 10 bases and J 3 bases, with 9 bases left between them. The CDR3 has 11 amino acids. CDR3 region: CATTVDYGYTF. The CDR3 DNA is TGTGCCACAACAGTCGACTATGGCTACACCTTC.

The J gene is TRBJ1-4, the V gene TRBV5-6, with a tentative D call TRBD1 (5 bases). The CDR3 is made up of 14 amino acids. The germline gives CDR1 SGHDT, CDR2 YYEEEE. With 0 bases removed from V and 4 bases from J, the gap between germline ends came to 7 bases. This CDR3 is CASSLDRLNEKLFF. The CDR3 DNA reads as TGTGCCAGCAGCTTGGACAGGCTTAATGAAAAACTGTTTTTT. The full variable domain, with the rest looked up from reference TRBV5-6 and TRBJ1-4, is DAGVTQSPTHLIKTRGQQVTLRCSPKSGHDTVSWYQQALGQGPQFIFQYYEEEERQRGNFPDRFSGHQFPNYSSELNVNALLLGDSALYLCASSLDRLNEKLFFGSGTQLSVL.

V and J are TRBV7-7 and TRBJ1-1; D is unclear. V gave up 4 bases and J gave up 2 bases, with 8 bases separating them. Germline V gene lookup returns CDR1 SSHAT and CDR2 FNYEAQ (reference sequence). The CDR3 extends over 13 amino acids. The CDR3 DNA reads as TGTGCCAGCAGCTCGGAGCTTAACACTGAAGCTTTCTTT. Residues: CASSSELNTEAFF.

This chain joins TRBV6-6 and TRBJ1-5; D may be TRBD1 (6 bases). Trimming removed 6 bases at V and 5 bases at J, with 14 bases between. The germline CDR1 and CDR2 sequences are MNHNY and SVGAGI (reference sequence). The CDR3 extends over 14 amino acids. The CDR3 bases are TGTGCCAGCAGCCAGGGGCCTTCCCATCAGCCCCAGCATTTT. As protein: CASSQGPSHQPQHF.

V and J are TRBV2 and TRBJ1-2; 8 bases agree with TRBD1. The V gene's germline CDR1 is SNHLY and CDR2 FYNNEI. The CDR3 runs 13 residues. The junction had 8 bases not matched to a gene; V was cut back by 8 bases and J by 6 bases. The chain's CDR3 is CASHDRGRDGYTF. The CDR3 DNA is TGTGCCAGCCACGACAGGGGTCGGGATGGCTACACCTTC.

The rearrangement joins TRBV5-4 to TRBJ2-5; D might be TRBD2 (6 bases). V was clipped by 3 bases and J by 5 bases, with 8 bases between them. The CDR3 is 12 amino acids. CDR1 is SGHNT and CDR2 is YYREEE in the germline V gene (reference sequence). CDR3 loop: CASSSLAETQYF. CDR3 bases: TGTGCCAGCAGCTCGCTAGCGGAGACCCAGTACTTC.

CDR3 coding DNA: TGTGCCAGCAGTGAAGCCCTTCTTGCAGGCAATCAGCCCCAGCATTTT. Its translation is CASSEALLAGNQPQHF. The chain couples TRBV6-1 to TRBJ1-5; no clear D. The V end was cut by 0 bases, the J end by 2 bases, with 11 bases between. Germline V CDR1 and CDR2: MNHNS, SASEGT. This CDR3 region has 16 residues.

This chain uses TRBV5-1 with TRBJ1-4; perhaps TRBD1 as D (6 bases). CDR1 is SGHRS, CDR2 YFSETQ, per germline. This CDR3 comprises 14 residues. Trimming took 4 bases from V and 4 from J, leaving 11 bases between them. The CDR3, as DNA: TGCGCCAGCAGCCCTGGACAGATTAATGAAAAACTGTTTTTT. This translates into CASSPGQINEKLFF.